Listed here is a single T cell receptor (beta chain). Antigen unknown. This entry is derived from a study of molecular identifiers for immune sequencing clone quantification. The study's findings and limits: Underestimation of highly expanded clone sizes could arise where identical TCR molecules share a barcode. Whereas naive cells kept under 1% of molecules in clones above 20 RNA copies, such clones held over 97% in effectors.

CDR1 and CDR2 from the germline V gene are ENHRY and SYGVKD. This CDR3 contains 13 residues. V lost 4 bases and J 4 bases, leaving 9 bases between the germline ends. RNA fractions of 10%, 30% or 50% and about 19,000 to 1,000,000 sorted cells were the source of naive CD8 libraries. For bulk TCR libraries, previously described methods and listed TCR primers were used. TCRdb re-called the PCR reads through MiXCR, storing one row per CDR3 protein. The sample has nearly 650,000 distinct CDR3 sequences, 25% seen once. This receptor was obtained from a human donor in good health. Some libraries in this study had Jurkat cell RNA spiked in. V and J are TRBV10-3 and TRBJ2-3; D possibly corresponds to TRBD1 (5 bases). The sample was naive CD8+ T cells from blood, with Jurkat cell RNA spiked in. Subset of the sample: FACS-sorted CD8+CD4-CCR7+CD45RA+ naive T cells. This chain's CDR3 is CAISGQGPDTQYF. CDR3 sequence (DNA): TGTGCCATCAGTGGTCAGGGTCCAGATACGCAGTATTTT.